This T cell receptor (beta chain) emerged from a study of blood T cell repertoires in COVID-19. Whole-study context: Sites in the United States, Italy and Spain provided acute and convalescent COVID-19 samples. T cells, B-cell-depleted T cells, or PBMCs provided the cDNA or gDNA that served as material.

Original processing notes: By means of reference gene primer amplification, nucleated cell counts were estimated. Measured with immunoSEQ multiplex PCR; TCRdb has only the in-frame clones, and not every one. V and J calls and clone size follow that table, whereas D and trimming were derived from the DNA. The sample consists of approximately 130,000 clones, around 76% of them appearing once. Germline V gene data show CDR1 as LGHDT and CDR2 as YNNKEL (reference sequence). V shed 3 bases and J 6 bases; nucleotides not matched to a gene: 10. CDR3 length: 15 amino acids. The V call is TRBV3-1 (or the pseudogene TRBV3-2), the J call TRBJ2-7; 8 bases line up with TRBD2. The sequenced material came from peripheral blood. This sequence originates from a human donor in a cohort sampled during active COVID-19. The CDR3 DNA sequence: TGTGCCAGCAGCCATGGACTCGGGGGGGGATCCGAGCAGTACTTC. Encoded protein: CASSHGLGGGSEQYF.